This T cell receptor (beta chain) was observed in a study of CD8 T cells in ankylosing spondylitis. This clonotype was seen ten or more times. What it recognizes is unknown. Germline assignment: CDR1 DFQATT and CDR2 SNEGSKA (reference sequence). CDR3 size: 16 residues. J lost 4 bases, V lost 3 bases, and 8 bases had no gene match. Quantitative barcoded 5'-RACE was used to prepare TCR beta libraries. MiXCR, run by TCRdb on the 5' RACE reads, gives a single entry per CDR3 protein. The data hold under 200,000 distinct CDR3 sequences, with approximately 10% observed a single time. General observations from the study: Among TCR beta sequences, a motif of 7 to 9 highly homologous variants appeared characteristic of ankylosing spondylitis blood. Within matched ankylosing spondylitis synovial fluid, disease-linked clones were reportedly significantly enriched.

The clonotype was recovered from a male donor with ankylosing spondylitis or in good health (not recorded which). This chain links TRBV20-1 with TRBJ2-3; TRBD2 matches 12 bases. Sequenced input: blood, either unsorted or a sorted T cell fraction (not recorded which). CDR3: CSASQRLAGEADTQYF. The CDR3 region has the DNA TGCAGTGCTAGCCAAAGACTAGCGGGAGAGGCAGATACGCAGTATTTT.